Presented here are 9 T cell receptor beta chains from one specimen sequenced in a study of blood T cell repertoires in COVID-19 (TCRdb year 2020). The library was built by means of the immunoSEQ multiplex PCR assay. TCRdb limited this immuneACCESS table to in-frame rearrangements with V and J called. A share of clones is missing; checked studies link under half to unresolved V genes, and the rest is unexplained. For this sample the table gives tens of thousands of clones, of which over 70% were detected only once. About 15% of the sample is held by the ten biggest clonotypes. Sample: peripheral blood. The receptors derive from a woman in her 70s with acute or convalescent COVID-19.

The J gene is TRBJ1-2, the V gene TRBV27; 7 bases are a match to TRBD1. The CDR3 sequence is 13 residues long. Losses at the gene ends were 3 bases for V and 8 bases for J; bases not matched to a gene: 6. Per the germline V gene, CDR1 is MNHEY and CDR2 is SMNVEV (reference sequence). DNA for the CDR3: TGTGCCAGCAGTTTGGCGCCGGGACAGGGCTACACCTTC. Protein sequence: CASSLAPGQGYTF.

CDR3 residues: CASSGQAAGPYEQYF. The CDR3 coding sequence is TGTGCCAGCAGCGGACAGGCGGCCGGACCCTACGAGCAGTACTTC. The chain carries TRBV9 and TRBJ2-7; maybe TRBD1 (6 bases). Germline V gives CDR1 SGDLS, CDR2 YYNGEE. This CDR3 has 15 amino acids. V was shortened by 3 bases and J by 2 bases, with 15 bases between the two germline ends.

The chain carries TRBV6-1 and TRBJ2-5; 10 bases fit TRBD2. From germline, CDR1 is MNHNS and CDR2 SASEGT. The CDR3 length is 13 residues. V shed 6 bases and J 4 bases; nucleotides not matched to a gene: 2. CDR3 residues: CASSQRGGETQYF. The DNA of the CDR3 is TGTGCCAGCAGCCAGCGGGGGGGAGAGACCCAGTACTTC.

V usage is TRBV16 and J usage is TRBJ1-1, with a possible D match to TRBD1 (5 bases). Trimming stripped 10 bases from V and 11 bases from J, with 26 bases between. Germline V gene lookup returns CDR1 KGHSY and CDR2 FQNENV. The CDR3 runs 14 residues. The CDR3: CATLPRGAINPAFF. CDR3 bases: TGTGCCACCTTACCTCGTGGGGCCATTAACCCGGCTTTCTTT.

The rearrangement links TRBV5-6 to TRBJ2-3, with 13 bases identical to TRBD2. This CDR3 spans 18 amino acids. CDR1 SGHDT and CDR2 YYEEEE come from the germline V gene. V lost 4 bases to trimming and J lost 0 bases; unmatched junction nucleotides: 8. The CDR3 spells CASSLRTSGSSSTDTQYF. CDR3 sequence (DNA): TGTGCCAGCAGCCTCCGGACTAGCGGGAGCTCTAGCACAGATACGCAGTATTTT. Based on the CDR3 plus reference TRBV5-6 and TRBJ2-3, the full variable domain is DAGVTQSPTHLIKTRGQQVTLRCSPKSGHDTVSWYQQALGQGPQFIFQYYEEEERQRGNFPDRFSGHQFPNYSSELNVNALLLGDSALYLCASSLRTSGSSSTDTQYFGPGTRLTVL.

This rearrangement joins TRBV5-1 to TRBJ1-4, with 10 bases lining up with TRBD1. Per germline, CDR1 SGHRS and CDR2 YFSETQ. This CDR3 comprises 14 residues. V was clipped by 4 bases and J by 8 bases; unmatched bases: 5. The CDR3 DNA follows: TGCGCCAGCAGCCCGGAGGGACAGGGGGAAAAACTGTTTTTT. Its protein is CASSPEGQGEKLFF.

The gene calls are TRBV9 and TRBJ1-4; a possible D gene is TRBD1 (5 bases). Looked up from germline, CDR1 is SGDLS and CDR2 is YYNGEE. The CDR3 runs to 14 residues. V shed 0 bases and J shed 6 bases, with 9 bases lying between them. CDR3: CASSVGQGDEKLFF. The CDR3 DNA is TGTGCCAGCAGCGTAGGGCAGGGTGATGAAAAACTGTTTTTT.

V is TRBV4-1 and J is TRBJ1-5; weak D call: TRBD1 (5 bases). This CDR3 comprises 19 residues. Germline lookup yields CDR1 MGHRA and CDR2 YSYEKL. The V gene lost 4 bases and the J gene lost 2 bases, with 24 bases spanning the gap. The DNA of the CDR3 is TGCGCCAGCAGCCCTCGGGGAGGGGAAAGGGTCGTCGGCAATCAGCCCCAGCATTTT. Its translation: CASSPRGGERVVGNQPQHF.

CDR3 sequence (DNA): TGTGCCAGCAGCTTACAGGGGGCTAGAGGCTACACCTTC. This encodes CASSLQGARGYTF. The chain uses TRBV5-5 and TRBJ1-2; TRBD1 agrees at 9 bases. Trimming cost V 2 bases and J 8 bases; bases outside gene matches: 4. The V gene's germline CDR1 is SGHKS and CDR2 YYEKEE (reference sequence). The CDR3 length is 13 residues.